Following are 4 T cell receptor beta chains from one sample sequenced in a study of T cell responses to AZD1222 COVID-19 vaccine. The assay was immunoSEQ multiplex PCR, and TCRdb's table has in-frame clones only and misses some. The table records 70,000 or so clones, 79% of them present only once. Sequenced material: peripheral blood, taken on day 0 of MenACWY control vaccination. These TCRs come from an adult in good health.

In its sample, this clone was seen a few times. For the CDR3, the DNA is TGTGCCAGCAGCTCGGGGACAGGGGGCGCATTAACTGAAGCTTTCTTT. Translating it yields CASSSGTGGALTEAFF. The rearrangement joins TRBV13 to TRBJ1-1; 12 bases match TRBD1. Germline values: CDR1 PRHDT, CDR2 FYEKMQ (reference sequence). V was pared by 4 bases and J by 5 bases, with 8 bases of the junction left unmatched. CDR3 length: 16 amino acids.

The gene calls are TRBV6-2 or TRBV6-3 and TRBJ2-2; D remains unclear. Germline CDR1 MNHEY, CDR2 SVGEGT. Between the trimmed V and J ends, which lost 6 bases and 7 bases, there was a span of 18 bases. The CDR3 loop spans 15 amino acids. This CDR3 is CASSRASGLGGELFF. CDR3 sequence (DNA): TGTGCCAGCAGCCGGGCCTCAGGATTGGGCGGGGAGCTGTTTTTT.

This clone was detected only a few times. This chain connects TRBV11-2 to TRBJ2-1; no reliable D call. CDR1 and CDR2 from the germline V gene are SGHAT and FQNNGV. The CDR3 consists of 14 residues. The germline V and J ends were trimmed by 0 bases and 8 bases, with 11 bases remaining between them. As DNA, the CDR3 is TGTGCCAGCAGCTTAGAGAGGTTGCGCGATGAGCAGTTCTTC. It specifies CASSLERLRDEQFF.

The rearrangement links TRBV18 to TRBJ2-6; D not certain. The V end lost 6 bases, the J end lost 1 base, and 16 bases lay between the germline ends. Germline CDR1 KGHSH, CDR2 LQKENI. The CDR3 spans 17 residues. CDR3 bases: TGTGCCAGCTCCCTGAGACGGTCCTCGTCTGGGGCCAACGTCCTGACTTTC. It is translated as CASSLRRSSSGANVLTF.